This is a list of T cell receptor beta chains from one sample in a study of T cell responses to AZD1222 COVID-19 vaccine. TCRdb keeps only in-frame clones here, not all; method: immunoSEQ multiplex PCR. The data contain about 120,000 clones, 70% to 85% of them singletons. The sample was peripheral blood, taken on day 0 of AZD1222 vaccination. The origin of the receptors is an adult in good health. Both conserved end residues are part of each CDR3. D genes are given only for firm matches. A clone size is listed for some rows: how often the clone was seen (once, few, many), or a class if it is expanded.

v_gene,j_gene,abundance,d_gene,CDR3nt,CDR3aa
TRBV19,TRBJ1-1,.,.,TGTGCCAGTAGTATAGTGCAGAACACTGAAGCTTTCTTT,CASSIVQNTEAFF
TRBV6-5,TRBJ1-2,.,TRBD1,TGTGCCAGCAGAGTACAGGGGGCTGAAGGCTACACCTTC,CASRVQGAEGYTF
TRBV9,TRBJ2-2,.,.,TGTGCCAGCAGCGGAATGGGGCAGATGAACACCGGGGAGCTGTTTTTT,CASSGMGQMNTGELFF
TRBV5-4,TRBJ1-3,once,.,TGTGCCAGCAGCTTGGGCAGGAGGGACACCATATATTTT,CASSLGRRDTIYF
TRBV5-1,TRBJ2-1,.,TRBD2,TGCGCCAGCAGCTTCCTAGCGGGGGGGCCCAATGAGCAGTTCTTC,CASSFLAGGPNEQFF
TRBV27,TRBJ1-6,.,.,TGTGCCAGCAGTTTCCTAAGAACCAGCCATAATTCACCCCTCCACTTT,CASSFLRTSHNSPLHF
TRBV11-3,TRBJ1-3,.,.,TGTGCCAGCAGCACCCGGCGGGACGATTTCTCTGGAAACACCATATATTTT,CASSTRRDDFSGNTIYF
TRBV6-5,TRBJ2-7,.,.,TGTGCCAGCAGATCACCTACGGGGGAGCAGTACTTC,CASRSPTGEQYF
TRBV2,TRBJ2-1,few,.,TGTGCCAGCAGTGAACAGGGCTTCAATGAGCAGTTCTTC,CASSEQGFNEQFF
TRBV6-4,TRBJ2-1,.,.,TGTGCCAGCAGTGTCAACGGCGTGGACAATGAGCAGTTCTTC,CASSVNGVDNEQFF
TRBV19,TRBJ1-5,few,.,TGTGCCAGTCTTCCGGGGACTTATAGCAATCAGCCCCAGCATTTT,CASLPGTYSNQPQHF
TRBV14,TRBJ1-2,.,.,TGTGCCAGCAGCCAAGTGTTGGGTTCCCCCTATGGCTACACCTTC,CASSQVLGSPYGYTF
TRBV5-8,TRBJ2-2,.,.,TGTGCCAGCAGCTTGGTGACAGCCCGCACCGGGGAGCTGTTTTTT,CASSLVTARTGELFF
TRBV5-8,TRBJ2-5,.,TRBD1,TGTGCCAGCACCCTGCGGGGACAGGGTAGAGAGACCCAGTACTTC,CASTLRGQGRETQYF
TRBV19,TRBJ2-1,.,.,TGTGCCAGTAGTATTACAACTTACAATGAGCAGTTCTTC,CASSITTYNEQFF
TRBV19,TRBJ1-3,.,.,TGTGCCAGTAGTATTTGGCCCCCGGAGGGACACCGGACAGGAAACACCATATATTTT,CASSIWPPEGHRTGNTIYF
TRBV19,TRBJ1-1,.,.,TGTGCCAGTAGTATAGGGGGGGTTGGGTTCACTGAAGCTTTCTTT,CASSIGGVGFTEAFF
TRBV3-1/TRBV3-2,TRBJ1-3,once,.,TGTGCCAGCAGACACCTAAACGGAAACACCATATATTTT,CASRHLNGNTIYF
TRBV2,TRBJ1-4,.,.,TGTGCCAGCAGTCCGAGGGGGGCGAATGAAAAACTGTTTTTT,CASSPRGANEKLFF
TRBV7-2,TRBJ1-1,.,.,TGTGCCAGCAGCTTAGCAGCCTACACTGAAGCTTTCTTT,CASSLAAYTEAFF
TRBV5-6,TRBJ1-5,.,.,TGTGCCAGCAGCCGGGTTGAGGGTGGACAGCCCCAGCATTTT,CASSRVEGGQPQHF
TRBV6-1,TRBJ1-2,.,TRBD1,TGTGCCAGCAGTGAAGGGAGGGGGCGCACCTATGGCTACACCTTC,CASSEGRGRTYGYTF
TRBV12-3/TRBV12-4,TRBJ1-5,.,.,TGTGCCAGCCAGGGAGACAATCAGCCCCAGCATTTT,CASQGDNQPQHF
TRBV7-8,TRBJ2-3,.,.,TGTGCCAGCAGCCAGAGGGGGGATGAGAGCGCAGATACGCAGTATTTT,CASSQRGDESADTQYF
TRBV9,TRBJ1-4,once,.,TGTGCCAGCAGCGGAGGGGGAGGGCTTAATGAAAAACTGTTTTTT,CASSGGGGLNEKLFF
TRBV5-4,TRBJ1-6,.,.,TGTGCCAGCAGCTTGCGGGGGGGGCATTCACCCCTCCACTTT,CASSLRGGHSPLHF
TRBV3-1/TRBV3-2,TRBJ1-2,.,.,TGTGCCAGCAGCCCCCGAGGGGAGCGGCCCTTCTATGGCTACACCTTC,CASSPRGERPFYGYTF
TRBV6-2/TRBV6-3,TRBJ2-3,few,.,TGTGCCAGCAGTTACCCGGGTCCCCCAGATACGCAGTATTTT,CASSYPGPPDTQYF
TRBV4-3,TRBJ1-3,.,TRBD1,TGCGCCAGCAGCCCGCGGACAGGGGTTGGGAACACCATATATTTT,CASSPRTGVGNTIYF
TRBV29-1,TRBJ2-5,.,.,TGCAGCGTGGGGGCTATAGGTGAGACCCAGTACTTC,CSVGAIGETQYF
TRBV2,TRBJ2-5,.,.,TGTGCCTGGCGGGTTGCAGAGACCCAGTACTTC,CAWRVAETQYF
TRBV28,TRBJ1-1,.,.,TGTGCCAGCAACTCCTACACTGAAGCTTTCTTT,CASNSYTEAFF
TRBV4-2,TRBJ1-2,once,TRBD1,TGTGCCAGCAGCCTACACGGCGGGACAGGTACCGAAAACTATGGCTACACCTTC,CASSLHGGTGTENYGYTF
TRBV19,TRBJ1-4,.,.,TGTGCCAGTAGTATCAGGGCAGACGAAAAACTGTTTTTT,CASSIRADEKLFF
TRBV4-1,TRBJ1-4,.,.,TGCGCCAGCAGCCAAGAGATCGCGGCAGCCCGCTTAGGGCCTAATGAAAAACTGTTTTTT,CASSQEIAAARLGPNEKLFF
TRBV6-1,TRBJ1-2,once,TRBD1,TGTGCCAGCAGTAAAGCCGGGACAGGGGCCCCGGGTGGCTACACCTTC,CASSKAGTGAPGGYTF
TRBV5-4,TRBJ2-7,.,.,TGTGCCAGCAGCCTGTTGTCGGACGAGCAGTACTTC,CASSLLSDEQYF
TRBV24-1,TRBJ1-5,.,.,TGTACCACCAGTGAGGGGGTCGGGGAGCCCCAGCATTTT,CTTSEGVGEPQHF
TRBV15,TRBJ2-7,.,.,TGTGCCACCAGCAGAGAAGGTCCCGTGGACGAGCAGTACTTC,CATSREGPVDEQYF
TRBV9,TRBJ1-4,.,.,TGTGCCAGCAGCGTATTAGGGTTAAGGGATGAAAAACTGTTTTTT,CASSVLGLRDEKLFF
TRBV4-1,TRBJ1-2,few,.,TGCGCCAGCAGCCAAGTGGGGTCGGCGGGAGGCTACACCTTC,CASSQVGSAGGYTF
TRBV2,TRBJ1-1,few,.,TGTGCCAGCAGTGAGCGAAGCCAGTACCCGAGGAGGTACACTGAAGCTTTCTTT,CASSERSQYPRRYTEAFF
TRBV30,TRBJ2-2,few,.,TGTGCCTGGAGTCAGGGAGAGACCGGGGAGCTGTTTTTT,CAWSQGETGELFF
TRBV6-5,TRBJ1-2,.,.,TGTGCCAGCCGCCCGTCTAGGGGTTTCTATGGCTACACCTTC,CASRPSRGFYGYTF
TRBV19,TRBJ2-7,few,TRBD2,TGTGCCAGTAGTCCTTCAGCGGGGGGCTCCTACGAGCAGTACTTC,CASSPSAGGSYEQYF
TRBV11-2,TRBJ2-1,.,.,TGTGCCAGCAGCTTAGTAGGCAGGGGGGGTGATGAGCAGTTCTTC,CASSLVGRGGDEQFF
TRBV5-1,TRBJ2-1,.,.,TGCGCCAGCAGCGCCCTTAGGGTAAATGAGCAGTTCTTC,CASSALRVNEQFF
TRBV7-6,TRBJ1-1,once,.,TGTGCCAGCAGCCCCAGACCCCTGACAGTAGAAGCTTTCTTT,CASSPRPLTVEAFF
TRBV13,TRBJ2-3,.,TRBD2,TGTGCCAGCAGCTCGGGACTAGCGGGGGCTCCTACGCAGTATTTT,CASSSGLAGAPTQYF
TRBV6-5,TRBJ1-3,once,.,TGTGCCAGCAGCCAAAGATTCTCTGGAAACACCATATATTTT,CASSQRFSGNTIYF
TRBV6-5,TRBJ1-2,.,TRBD1,TGTGCCAGCCGGGACAGAGCTAACTATGGCTACACCTTC,CASRDRANYGYTF
TRBV6-2/TRBV6-3,TRBJ2-2,few,.,TGTGCCAGCAGTTACTCATTAAACACCGGGGAGCTGTTTTTT,CASSYSLNTGELFF
TRBV5-1,TRBJ2-7,.,.,TGCGCCAGCCAAGGGGACTCCTCCTACGAGCAGTACTTC,CASQGDSSYEQYF
TRBV19,TRBJ1-1,.,.,TGTGCCAGTAGTTTCGGACCGGGACACACAATTGAAGCTTTCTTT,CASSFGPGHTIEAFF
TRBV7-9,TRBJ1-1,once,.,TGTGCCAGCAGCCCCGGGAGGCTCCTGGCTGAAGCTTTCTTT,CASSPGRLLAEAFF
TRBV9,TRBJ1-6,.,.,TGTGCCAGCAGCGTAGGGACTGGGGGGATTTCACCCCTCCACTTT,CASSVGTGGISPLHF
TRBV5-6,TRBJ1-2,few,TRBD1,TGTGCCAGCCGGAGACAGGGAAACTATGGCTACACCTTC,CASRRQGNYGYTF
TRBV28,TRBJ2-7,.,TRBD1,TGTGCCAGCAGTTTTGCCGGGACAGGGGGATACGAGCAGTACTTC,CASSFAGTGGYEQYF